The source of this T cell receptor beta chain is a study of shared clonotypes between healthy human individuals. Only in-frame clones appear in the TCRdb table, and some are missing; sequencing was by immunoSEQ multiplex PCR. The data show tens of thousands of clones, 62% seen once. The germline CDR1 and CDR2 sequences are SGDLS and YYNGEE. The CDR3 is 16 amino acids. V shed 3 bases, J shed 2 bases, and the junction held 8 bases outside the gene matches. Sequenced sample: memory CD8+ T cells sorted from blood. Sample subset: CD45RO+ cells pooled with CCR7-negative TemRA cells. This rearrangement joins TRBV9 to TRBJ2-5; TRBD1 matches 9 bases. The source of this sequence is a man younger than 40 in good health. The CDR3 reads CASSAEDRGLQETQYF. The CDR3 DNA reads as TGTGCCAGCAGCGCCGAGGACAGGGGACTGCAAGAGACCCAGTACTTC.